These 21 T cell receptor beta chains came from one sample sequenced in a study of early T cells in non-severe SARS-CoV-2 infection. TCRdb re-called the 5' RACE reads through MiXCR, storing one row per CDR3 protein. The sample lists tens of thousands of distinct CDR3 sequences, approximately 10% occurring once. The sequencing input was whole blood. These receptors came from an adult who was a healthcare worker with PCR-confirmed SARS-CoV-2 infection or an uninfected control (not recorded which).

The chain links TRBV9 to TRBJ2-3; no firm D call. V was pared by 1 base and J by 5 bases, with 5 bases between. From germline, CDR1 is SGDLS and CDR2 YYNGEE. The CDR3 sequence is 12 residues long. CDR3 sequence reads: CASSVYGDTQYF. In DNA form, the CDR3 reads TGTGCCAGCAGCGTATATGGAGATACGCAGTATTTT.

The V and J genes are TRBV29-1 and TRBJ1-2; 8 nucleotides align to TRBD1. Trimming cost V 7 bases and J 6 bases; bases outside gene matches: 13. The CDR3 is made up of 14 amino acids. Germline values: CDR1 SQVTM, CDR2 ANQGSEA. CDR3 in amino acids: CSATPRTGKDGYTF. The CDR3 DNA follows: TGCAGCGCAACCCCCCGGACAGGGAAAGATGGCTACACCTTC.

The rearrangement links TRBV6-2 or TRBV6-3 to TRBJ1-1; 7 bases agree with TRBD1. Trimming took 2 bases from V and 3 from J; bases not matched to a gene: 9. This CDR3 has 16 amino acids. In germline, CDR1 is MNHEY, CDR2 SVGEGT. The DNA for the CDR3 is TGTGCCAGCAGTTACGAGACAGGGAAGTTGGACACTGAAGCTTTCTTT. It is translated as CASSYETGKLDTEAFF.

This CDR3 reads CASSFDRISYEQYF. Written as DNA, the CDR3 is TGCGCCAGCAGCTTTGACAGGATCTCCTACGAGCAGTACTTC. This rearrangement joins TRBV5-1 to TRBJ2-7; D is possibly TRBD1 (6 bases). The V end lost 2 bases, the J end lost 0 bases, and 9 bases lay between the germline ends. CDR1 SGHRS and CDR2 YFSETQ come from the germline V gene. This CDR3 is built from 14 residues.

This clonotype came up many times. The genes are TRBV7-2 and TRBJ2-7; D ambiguous. Trimming removed 2 bases from V and 2 bases from J, with 13 bases in between. CDR1 SGHTA and CDR2 FQGNSA come from the germline V gene. The CDR3 length is 15 residues. The CDR3 DNA reads TGTGCCAGCAGCTTATATCCCACGAGCCCCTACGAGCAGTACTTC. It translates to CASSLYPTSPYEQYF.

The rearrangement uses TRBV2 and TRBJ1-3, with D unresolved. The CDR3 loop spans 15 amino acids. Germline V lookup: CDR1 SNHLY, CDR2 FYNNEI. Trimming took 3 bases from V and 0 from J, leaving 9 bases between them. In DNA form, the CDR3 reads TGTGCCAGCAGTGAGATGCGGAGCTCTGGAAACACCATATATTTT. It translates to CASSEMRSSGNTIYF.

This clonotype was seen at least ten times. The chain has TRBV7-9 and TRBJ2-2; the D gene is possibly TRBD2 (6 bases). Deletions cut 4 bases from V and 6 bases from J, with 18 bases between. CDR3 length: 16 amino acids. Germline V gene sequence: CDR1 SEHNR, CDR2 FQNEAQ (reference sequence). The CDR3 DNA is TGTGCCAGCAGCTCCCGGGACGGGGGAGGATCCGGGGAGCTGTTTTTT. Translated: CASSSRDGGGSGELFF.

There are a few counts of this clonotype. V usage is TRBV29-1 and J usage is TRBJ1-2; TRBD1 matches 9 bases. Germline CDR1 reads SQVTM; CDR2 reads ANQGSEA. The CDR3 is made up of 13 amino acids. The V and J ends lost 3 bases and 6 bases, in that order; junction bases with no gene match: 5. CDR3 sequence: CSVDSRTGDGYTF. The DNA of the CDR3 is TGCAGCGTTGACTCGAGGACAGGGGATGGCTACACCTTC.

This clonotype was observed many times. The chain carries TRBV6-6 and TRBJ1-1; D remains ambiguous. CDR1 is MNHNY and CDR2 is SVGAGI in the germline V gene (reference sequence). V gave up 5 bases and J gave up 1 base, with 11 bases separating them. The CDR3 runs 14 residues. The CDR3 nucleotides read TGTGCCAGCAGTGGCGGGATCGCGAACACTGAAGCTTTCTTT. Amino acids: CASSGGIANTEAFF.

This clonotype has a handful of counts. J is TRBJ2-1 and V is TRBV6-2 or TRBV6-3; the D gene is possibly TRBD1 (5 bases). The length of the CDR3 is 14 residues. Trimming took off 0 bases at V and 6 bases at J, with 9 bases between the two ends. Germline V lookup: CDR1 MNHEY, CDR2 SVGEGT. The CDR3 region is CASSYSKTVNEQFF. CDR3 in DNA: TGTGCCAGCAGTTACTCGAAGACAGTCAATGAGCAGTTCTTC.

This clonotype was recorded many times. V is TRBV6-6 and J is TRBJ2-7; TRBD1 agrees at 7 bases. This CDR3 is built from 13 residues. Germline lookup yields CDR1 MNHNY and CDR2 SVGAGI (reference sequence). The V gene end was trimmed by 7 bases and the J gene end by 6 bases; junction bases not matched to a gene: 9. The CDR3 DNA follows: TGTGCCAGCAACTATGACAGGGTCGGCGAGCAGTACTTC. As protein: CASNYDRVGEQYF.

The V and J genes are TRBV2 and TRBJ2-2; perhaps TRBD2 as D (6 bases). Trimming stripped 4 bases from V and 1 base from J, with 10 bases between. Per the germline V gene, CDR1 is SNHLY and CDR2 is FYNNEI. CDR3 size: 15 residues. The CDR3 loop is CASSVLAENTGELFF. The DNA for the CDR3 is TGTGCCAGCAGTGTACTAGCAGAGAACACCGGGGAGCTGTTTTTT.

This clonotype was counted ten times or more. This sequence joins TRBV5-1 and TRBJ2-1, with 11 bases aligning to TRBD2. Germline values: CDR1 SGHRS, CDR2 YFSETQ. V shed 3 bases, J shed 4 bases, and the junction held 0 bases outside the gene matches. The CDR3 is made up of 14 amino acids. CDR3: CASSSSGGYNEQFF. The CDR3 nucleotides are TGCGCCAGCAGCTCTAGCGGGGGGTACAATGAGCAGTTCTTC.

This clonotype occurred a few times. The V gene is TRBV6-1, the J gene TRBJ1-6, with D unclear. From germline, CDR1 is MNHNS and CDR2 SASEGT. This CDR3 comprises 13 residues. Trimming shortened V by 3 bases and J by 6 bases, and 6 bases separated the two germline ends. The CDR3, as DNA: TGTGCCAGCAGTGAGGTTGGTAATTCACCCCTCCACTTT. As protein: CASSEVGNSPLHF.

V usage is TRBV19 and J usage is TRBJ2-1; D may match TRBD1 or TRBD2 (5 bases each). Deletions cut 5 bases from V and 0 bases from J, with 14 bases between. The CDR3 is 16 residues long. Germline V gene sequence: CDR1 LNHDA, CDR2 SQIVND (reference sequence). Written as DNA, the CDR3 is TGTGCCAGTAGTGTAGCAGGGACGAGCTCCTACAATGAGCAGTTCTTC. Translated, it gives CASSVAGTSSYNEQFF.

The chain employs TRBV27 and TRBJ2-1; possibly TRBD1 or TRBD2 for D (5 bases each). V was cut by 7 bases and J by 7 bases, with 14 bases left in between. Looked up from germline, CDR1 is MNHEY and CDR2 is SMNVEV (reference sequence). This CDR3 is built from 13 residues. CDR3 DNA sequence: TGTGCCAGCAAACAGGACTCTCGGAATGAGCAGTTCTTC. This codes for CASKQDSRNEQFF.

This sequence joins TRBV9 and TRBJ1-2; D is perhaps TRBD1 (5 bases). Germline V gene sequence: CDR1 SGDLS, CDR2 YYNGEE. The CDR3 is 17 residues long. Trimming cost V 5 bases and J 3 bases, with 23 bases left between them. CDR3 DNA sequence: TGTGCCAGCAGTTCATGGACACCCAACTCCCTCTACTATGGCTACACCTTC. Protein product: CASSSWTPNSLYYGYTF.

This clonotype appeared once. The rearrangement links TRBV15 to TRBJ1-1; TRBD1 agrees at 7 bases. The germline CDR1 and CDR2 sequences are LNHNV and YYDKDF (reference sequence). This CDR3 is built from 15 residues. The ends lost 0 bases at V and 7 bases at J; junction bases unmatched: 8. CDR3 amino acids: CATSRDLHRGGEAFF. In nucleotides, the CDR3 is TGTGCCACCAGCAGAGATCTTCACAGGGGAGGTGAAGCTTTCTTT.

This clonotype has a count of ten or more. This rearrangement joins TRBV5-1 to TRBJ2-7; D unclear. The V end was cut by 0 bases, the J end by 2 bases, with 3 bases between. The CDR3 consists of 12 residues. The germline V gene has CDR1 SGHRS and CDR2 YFSETQ. CDR3 loop: CASSLGAYEQYF. As DNA, the CDR3 is TGCGCCAGCAGCTTGGGAGCCTACGAGCAGTACTTC. Full variable domain (outside the CDR3, taken from reference TRBV5-1 and TRBJ2-7): KAGVTQTPRYLIKTRGQQVTLSCSPISGHRSVSWYQQTPGQGLQFLFEYFSETQRNKGNFPGRFSGRQFSNSRSEMNVSTLELGDSALYLCASSLGAYEQYFGPGTRLTVT.

This clonotype has only a few counts. This chain's CDR3 is CASSLMRGDNSPLHF. The CDR3 coding sequence is TGTGCCAGCAGCTTAATGAGGGGGGATAATTCACCCCTCCACTTT. This sequence joins TRBV7-9 and TRBJ1-6, with D possibly being TRBD1 (6 bases). Germline V CDR1 and CDR2: SEHNR, FQNEAQ (reference sequence). The CDR3 runs to 15 residues. The ends were cut back, 2 bases at V and 5 bases at J, with 10 bases in the middle. The variable domain in full, with the rest retrieved from reference TRBV7-9 and TRBJ1-6, is DTGVSQNPRHKITKRGQNVTFRCDPISEHNRLYWYRQTLGQGPEFLTYFQNEAQLEKSRLLSDRFSAERPKGSFSTLEIQRTEQGDSAMYLCASSLMRGDNSPLHFGNGTRLTVT.

Ten or more counts support this clonotype. This chain connects TRBV27 to TRBJ2-1; D gene unclear. CDR3 length: 17 residues. CDR1 is MNHEY and CDR2 is SMNVEV in the germline V gene (reference sequence). Between the trimmed V and J ends, which lost 0 bases and 7 bases, there was a span of 19 bases. DNA for the CDR3: TGTGCCAGCAGTTTATCGCCGGACCCCGGGCGTGGTAATGAGCAGTTCTTC. Translation: CASSLSPDPGRGNEQFF.